This passage covers 15 T cell receptor beta chains from one sample sequenced in a study of OX40 agonist ivuxolimab in advanced cancers. TCRdb keeps only in-frame clones here, not all; method: immunoSEQ multiplex PCR. Seen here are tens of thousands of clones, approximately 89% observed once, and the top ten hold more than 0.3%. Here the sequenced sample was CD4+ or CD8+ T cells sorted from blood, taken in a trial of the OX40 agonist ivuxolimab. These receptors were obtained from an adult with an advanced solid tumor such as melanoma, head and neck, liver or kidney cancer.

This chain uses TRBV5-6 with TRBJ2-5; the D gene is possibly TRBD2 (5 bases). CDR3 length: 14 residues. V dropped 2 bases and J dropped 1 base, with 9 bases sitting between them. CDR1 SGHDT and CDR2 YYEEEE come from the germline V gene. CDR3 region: CASSFRDPQETQYF. The CDR3 nucleotides read TGTGCCAGCAGCTTCCGGGATCCCCAAGAGACCCAGTACTTC.

The chain has TRBV7-2 and TRBJ1-2; weak D call: TRBD1 (5 bases). Germline CDR1 reads SGHTA; CDR2 reads FQGNSA. V lost 5 bases and J 4 bases, leaving 23 bases between the germline ends. This CDR3 has 17 residues. For the CDR3, the DNA is TGTGCCAGCAGCCCCGAAAGTGGGGGGACGCCAATCTATGGCTACACCTTC. Translating it yields CASSPESGGTPIYGYTF.

This clone was observed once. The chain has TRBV6-5 and TRBJ1-2; 8 nucleotides agree with TRBD1. The length of the CDR3 is 15 residues. The trim removed 3 bases at V and 3 bases at J, leaving 6 bases unmatched. In germline, CDR1 is MNHEY, CDR2 SVGAGI. CDR3: CASSYLPGQDYGYTF. DNA of the CDR3: TGTGCCAGCAGTTATCTGCCGGGACAGGACTATGGCTACACCTTC.

The V gene is TRBV6-4, the J gene TRBJ2-1; 9 bases are a match to TRBD2. The trim removed 3 bases at V and 7 bases at J, leaving 7 bases unmatched. The germline V gene has CDR1 MRHNA and CDR2 SNTAGT. CDR3 length equals 15 residues. CDR3 in amino acids: CASSEGQREANEQFF. In DNA form, the CDR3 reads TGTGCCAGCAGTGAGGGACAGCGGGAGGCAAATGAGCAGTTCTTC.

The gene calls are TRBV15 and TRBJ2-3; weak D call: TRBD2 (6 bases). V gave up 0 bases and J gave up 4 bases, with 11 bases separating them. The CDR3 sequence is 15 residues long. CDR1 and CDR2 (germline): LNHNV, YYDKDF (reference sequence). CDR3 nucleotides: TGTGCCACCAGCAGAGAATCGGGGGAGGCAGATACGCAGTATTTT. Translating gives CATSRESGEADTQYF.

This chain uses TRBV5-1 with TRBJ2-7; D is possibly TRBD1 or TRBD2 (6 bases each). Germline assignment: CDR1 SGHRS and CDR2 YFSETQ. CDR3 length equals 15 residues. Trimming took 0 bases from V and 0 from J, leaving 10 bases between them. The CDR3 spells CASSLAGGSSYEQYF. In DNA, the CDR3 is TGCGCCAGCAGCTTGGCCGGGGGCAGCTCCTACGAGCAGTACTTC.

The rearrangement uses TRBV6-5 and TRBJ2-3, with a tentative D call TRBD2 (6 bases). V shed 5 bases and J shed 1 base, with 13 bases lying between them. The CDR3 totals 15 residues. The V gene's germline CDR1 is MNHEY and CDR2 SVGAGI. Written as DNA, the CDR3 is TGTGCCAGCAGTCATGGGAGGAAGGGCACAGATACGCAGTATTTT. Amino acids: CASSHGRKGTDTQYF.

This clone appeared once. The chain employs TRBV14 and TRBJ2-7; D is unclear. Trimming removed 5 bases from V and 0 bases from J, with 8 bases in between. Germline V gene lookup returns CDR1 SGHDN and CDR2 FVKESK. The CDR3 spans 13 residues. The CDR3 reads CASSYRYSYEQYF. For the CDR3, the DNA is TGTGCCAGCAGCTATCGTTACTCCTACGAGCAGTACTTC.

The chain is built from TRBV2 and TRBJ2-7; D possibly corresponds to TRBD1 (5 bases). Germline CDR1 is SNHLY and CDR2 is FYNNEI. The CDR3 is 14 amino acids. Trimming left V 4 bases short and J 7 bases short, with 17 bases between. Here the CDR3 DNA reads TGTGCCAGCAGTGCCCGACAGACTCTACTTGAGCAGTACTTC. Its protein product is CASSARQTLLEQYF.

The chain combines TRBV11-3 with TRBJ2-1, with TRBD2 identical over 7 bases. The ends lost 0 bases at V and 0 bases at J; junction bases unmatched: 5. The CDR3 is 17 amino acids. CDR1 and CDR2 (germline): SGHNT, YENEEA. The CDR3 DNA follows: TGTGCCAGCAGCTTAGATCGGGGGGTCCGCTCCTACAATGAGCAGTTCTTC. Translation gives CASSLDRGVRSYNEQFF.

CDR3 nucleotide sequence: TGCGCCAGCAGCCAAGGTTCCGGGACAGGCTTATACGAGCAGTACTTC. Translating gives CASSQGSGTGLYEQYF. This chain links TRBV4-3 with TRBJ2-7; the match to TRBD1 covers 8 bases. Germline CDR1 LGHNA, CDR2 YSLEER. CDR3 length equals 16 residues. The ends lost 1 base at V and 4 bases at J; junction bases unmatched: 9.

J is TRBJ2-3 and V is TRBV6-1; 13 positions agree with TRBD2. The length of the CDR3 is 17 residues. CDR1 MNHNS and CDR2 SASEGT come from the germline V gene. V trimming: 4 bases; J trimming: 2 bases; junction bases outside the gene matches: 6. In nucleotides, the CDR3 is TGTGCCAGCAGTGGAAGCGGGACTAGCGGGGCCACAGATACGCAGTATTTT. The encoded protein is CASSGSGTSGATDTQYF.

The V gene is TRBV27, the J gene TRBJ2-3; D remains ambiguous. Trimming pared 1 base from V and 3 bases from J, leaving 5 bases between. The germline V gene encodes CDR1 MNHEY and CDR2 SMNVEV (reference sequence). The length of the CDR3 is 13 residues. CDR3: CASSLYETDTQYF. Written as DNA, the CDR3 is TGTGCCAGCAGTTTATACGAGACAGATACGCAGTATTTT.

The V call is TRBV4-2, the J call TRBJ2-6; D may be TRBD1 (6 bases). The CDR3 spans 17 residues. CDR1 is LGHNA and CDR2 is YNFKEQ in the germline V gene. V was trimmed by 4 bases and J by 1 base, leaving 14 bases between them. CDR3: CASSLGGGASGANVLTF. The CDR3 nucleotides read TGTGCCAGCAGCCTAGGTGGGGGCGCATCTGGGGCCAACGTCCTGACTTTC.

The chain recombines TRBV5-4 with TRBJ2-5; D unresolved. Germline CDR1 and CDR2: SGHNT and YYREEE (reference sequence). This CDR3 region has 12 residues. V was shortened by 0 bases and J by 5 bases, with 5 bases between the two germline ends. The CDR3 nucleotides are TGTGCCAGCAGCTTGGACGTCGAGACCCAGTACTTC. Translation gives CASSLDVETQYF.